This note documents a single TCR beta chain sequence. Per the original data handling: Amplifying reference gene primers gave estimates of nucleated cell counts. The repertoire was sequenced with immunoSEQ multiplex PCR; TCRdb's copy has only in-frame clones and lacks some. V, J and clone size derive from that table, while D and trimming were established from the DNA sequence. The sample carries some 170,000 clones, around 80% recorded once. This CDR3 region has 14 residues. The ends were cut back, 1 base at V and 4 bases at J, with 8 bases in the middle. Germline V CDR1 and CDR2: SGHDT, YYEEEE. The data belong to a study of blood T cell repertoires in COVID-19. Study-wide background: Samples representing acute and convalescent COVID-19 were sourced from the United States, Italy and Spain. The analysed material was cDNA or gDNA that came from T cells, B-cell-depleted T cells, or PBMCs.

This receptor was taken from a man in his 60s with acute or convalescent COVID-19. This chain links TRBV5-6 with TRBJ1-4; tentative D call: TRBD1 (5 bases). Sequences were obtained from peripheral blood. Here the CDR3 DNA reads TGTGCCAGCAGCTTGAAGGGGAATAATGAAAAACTGTTTTTT. This sequence encodes CASSLKGNNEKLFF.